The entry below gives a single T cell receptor beta chain sequence along with its context. This clonotype occurred a few times. Its antigen specificity is not known. No much larger clone is present one base from it, and per-base qualities are unavailable. The sample originates from a study of blood T cells in healthy people across ages (dated by TCRdb to the mid-2010s). For the study in its entirety: Template switching captured roughly one uniquely barcoded TCR beta cDNA molecule per two T cells in model experiments. To avoid experimental bias, donors of different ages were spread randomly across the sequencing lanes. The donors were divided into four age groups: young (average around 16 years), middle-aged (approximately 39), aged (roughly 66) and long-lived (82). To track age-related changes in TCR beta repertoire diversity, the study relied on deep sequencing normalized with unique cDNA molecular identifiers. Two additional independent replicas of 1 million unique cDNA reads from the same blood draw were analyzed for two donors (one aged 18 to 30 and one aged 80 or older).

To prepare the library, 5' RACE was applied. Data came from an Illumina HiSeq 2500. A second PCR of roughly 7 to 11 cycles was performed with a sample-barcoded 5' primer and a J-beta primer mix. Each TCR beta cDNA molecule received a unique molecular identifier from a template-switch 5' adaptor carrying 12 random nucleotides. Each sample yielded at least 2.5 million CDR3-containing paired-end reads. The Mint cDNA synthesis kit, primed by a TRBC-specific oligonucleotide, was used to synthesize first-strand cDNA from all RNA. All cDNA was treated with uracil-DNA glycosylase and then went through a first 18-cycle PCR with the universal primers M1SS and BC2_uni_R. Regarding the original processing steps: For normalization, 1 million high-quality reads were randomly selected from each sample, with every read carrying a distinct molecular identifier. Instead of being binned into consensus sequences, reads that shared molecular identifiers were thrown out. MiTCR, run with a Q25 quality threshold and the strictest error-elimination algorithm, handled CDR3 identification, clonotype clustering and error correction. Lower-bound total TCR beta diversity was estimated with a nonparametric unseen species model using Euler transformation. TCRdb itself trimmed the public reads at Q25 with fastp, ran MiXCR and retained productive beta chains. Entries are consolidated by CDR3 protein sequence, retaining the most common genes and DNA. TCRdb, not the authors, supplied the V and J calls. In all, the sample holds some 880,000 distinct CDR3 sequences, and about 36% of those were seen once. The ten most abundant clones make up roughly 13% of the sample.

Overall study outcomes, separate from this receptor: Compared with the aged group, more naive CD4+ T cells, fewer expanded clones and increased TCR diversity were shown by the long-lived group, suggesting age selection. Estimates of total diversity based on one million sequenced T cells were considered lower bounds and underestimates. As age increased, observed TCR beta diversity per million T cells dropped in a roughly linear way, and a significant reduction was already evident by age approximately 40. Conclusive comparison of naive and antigen-experienced compartments was prevented by the profiling of bulk unsorted PBMCs. A strong correlation was found between observed TCR beta diversity and the percentage of naive T cells measured by flow cytometry. Because donor CMV infection status was unknown, age-related changes in expanded clonotypes were potentially confounded.

The CDR3 has 17 amino acids, counting the end cysteine and phenylalanine. The sequence is cut down to CDR3 DNA, 51 bases in frame from base 1. The junction shows trimming of 2 bases on V and 0 bases on J, plus 13 bases between the germline ends. The germline V gene encodes CDR1 SGHTA and CDR2 FQGNSA. The 39 donors, aged about 6 to 95 years, were systemically healthy Caucasian individuals from Russia. About 9.1 milliliters of peripheral blood were collected from each donor into EDTA-treated Vacutainer tubes. Ficoll-Paque density-gradient centrifugation was used to isolate PBMCs, with at least 6 million obtained per sample. Trizol reagent was used to extract total RNA from the PBMCs, yielding at least 5.5 micrograms per sample. Naive CD45RAhigh/CD27high T cell percentages were measured by flow cytometry on a PBMC aliquot from every donor.

This TCR derives from a man younger than 35 in good health. Sample: blood. This sequence uses TRBV7-2 and TRBJ1-4, with TRBD1 perhaps the D gene, on 6 matching bases. The nucleotide sequence is TGTGCCAGCAGCTTATTTCGGAGACAGGCAACTAATGAAAAACTGTTTTTT. Its protein is CASSLFRRQATNEKLFF.